The sample holds one count of the clone carrying this TCR beta chain. Its antigen is unknown. The data were obtained in a study of PD-1 blockade in classical Hodgkin lymphoma. Study outcomes and limitations: Significantly greater TCR diversity emerged by C4D1 in CD4+ cells but not CD8+ cells. Those patients who began receiving nivolumab less than 1 year after ASCT had lower diversity, and they were excluded.

Every patient had relapsed following autologous stem cell transplantation, and cohorts differed in brentuximab vedotin exposure. Here immunoSEQ multiplex PCR was the method, and the copy in TCRdb shows in-frame clones only, minus some. The sample consists of tens of thousands of clones, roughly 89% of them appearing once. V was pared by 4 bases and J by 3 bases, with 7 bases of the junction left unmatched. CDR3 length: 16 amino acids. The V gene's germline CDR1 is MGHRA and CDR2 YSYEKL. The sequenced sample was peripheral blood mononuclear cells (PBMCs), obtained before the second cycle of nivolumab. The origin of this receptor is a human donor with classical Hodgkin lymphoma. This chain joins TRBV4-1 and TRBJ1-4; 8 nucleotides line up with TRBD1. This CDR3 reads CASSPRQGMANEKLFF. The CDR3 DNA reads TGCGCCAGCAGCCCCAGACAGGGGATGGCTAATGAAAAACTGTTTTTT.